This is a list of T cell receptor beta chains from one sample in a study of blood T cell repertoires in COVID-19. Profiled with immunoSEQ multiplex PCR; TCRdb holds only in-frame clones, not every one. The data contain about 98,000 clones, around nine tenths of them singletons. Sequencing was done on a sample of peripheral blood. These receptors all stem from a woman aged 45-60 years with COVID-19, enrolled during active disease. Both conserved end residues are part of each CDR3. The D gene is left open where the match is weak. The size entry is marked missing in some rows and otherwise reads once, few, many or a size class.

v_call: TRBV24-1
j_call: TRBJ2-7
cdr3_length: 15
clone_size: -
d_call: TRBD1
cdr3_aa: CATSDSGTGGYEQYF
cdr3_nt: TGTGCCACCAGTGATTCGGGGACAGGGGGGTACGAGCAGTACTTC

v_call: TRBV28
j_call: TRBJ1-4
cdr3_length: 15
clone_size: -
d_call: -
cdr3_aa: CASSPQGGTNEKLFF
cdr3_nt: TGTGCCAGCAGTCCCCAGGGTGGAACTAATGAAAAACTGTTTTTT

v_call: TRBV10-1
j_call: TRBJ1-1
cdr3_length: 12
clone_size: -
d_call: -
cdr3_aa: CASMGGQGKAFF
cdr3_nt: TGCGCCAGCATGGGAGGCCAGGGCAAAGCTTTCTTT

v_call: TRBV13
j_call: TRBJ1-2
cdr3_length: 16
clone_size: -
d_call: -
cdr3_aa: CASSPPSGASVYGYTF
cdr3_nt: TGTGCCAGCAGCCCTCCCAGTGGGGCCTCCGTCTATGGCTACACCTTC

v_call: TRBV14
j_call: TRBJ2-6
cdr3_length: 16
clone_size: -
d_call: -
cdr3_aa: CASRPRRVGGANVLTF
cdr3_nt: TGTGCCAGTAGACCCCGACGGGTCGGGGGGGCCAACGTCCTGACTTTC

v_call: TRBV19
j_call: TRBJ1-5
cdr3_length: 17
clone_size: -
d_call: -
cdr3_aa: CASPPGGDLDSNQPQHF
cdr3_nt: TGTGCCAGTCCCCCGGGGGGGGATCTGGATAGCAATCAGCCCCAGCATTTT

v_call: TRBV19
j_call: TRBJ1-3
cdr3_length: 12
clone_size: -
d_call: -
cdr3_aa: CASSRGGNTIYF
cdr3_nt: TGTGCCAGTAGTCGGGGTGGAAACACCATATATTTT

v_call: TRBV4-1
j_call: TRBJ1-1
cdr3_length: 13
clone_size: -
d_call: TRBD1
cdr3_aa: CASSHPPGQEAFF
cdr3_nt: TGCGCCAGCAGCCACCCCCCGGGACAGGAAGCTTTCTTT

v_call: TRBV19
j_call: TRBJ1-5
cdr3_length: 14
clone_size: -
d_call: TRBD1
cdr3_aa: CASRSTGGNQPQHF
cdr3_nt: TGTGCCAGCCGGTCGACAGGGGGGAATCAGCCCCAGCATTTT

v_call: TRBV7-8
j_call: TRBJ1-6
cdr3_length: 15
clone_size: few
d_call: TRBD1
cdr3_aa: CASSPRGQGGSPLHF
cdr3_nt: TGTGCCAGCAGCCCCCGAGGACAGGGGGGGTCACCCCTCCACTTT

v_call: TRBV7-3
j_call: TRBJ2-1
cdr3_length: 13
clone_size: -
d_call: TRBD2
cdr3_aa: CASSPAGGNEQFF
cdr3_nt: TGTGCCAGCAGCCCAGCGGGGGGCAATGAGCAGTTCTTC

v_call: TRBV6-5
j_call: TRBJ1-5
cdr3_length: 15
clone_size: -
d_call: -
cdr3_aa: CASSPQRVKDQPQHF
cdr3_nt: TGTGCCAGCAGTCCCCAGCGGGTAAAGGATCAGCCCCAGCATTTT

v_call: TRBV7-2
j_call: TRBJ2-2
cdr3_length: 18
clone_size: -
d_call: TRBD1
cdr3_aa: CASRRRDRGLRNTGELFF
cdr3_nt: TGTGCCAGCAGACGCCGCGACAGGGGACTGAGGAACACCGGGGAGCTGTTTTTT

v_call: TRBV19
j_call: TRBJ1-1
cdr3_length: 15
clone_size: -
d_call: -
cdr3_aa: CASSMLFLRDTEAFF
cdr3_nt: TGTGCCAGTAGTATGCTTTTCCTTCGGGACACTGAAGCTTTCTTT

v_call: TRBV18
j_call: TRBJ2-7
cdr3_length: 15
clone_size: once
d_call: TRBD1
cdr3_aa: CASSPGTGGPYEQYF
cdr3_nt: TGTGCCAGCTCACCCGGGACAGGGGGGCCCTACGAGCAGTACTTC

v_call: TRBV19
j_call: TRBJ1-2
cdr3_length: 14
clone_size: -
d_call: -
cdr3_aa: CASSLARFNYGYTF
cdr3_nt: TGTGCCAGTAGTCTAGCCCGGTTCAACTATGGCTACACCTTC

v_call: TRBV24-1
j_call: TRBJ1-1
cdr3_length: 13
clone_size: -
d_call: -
cdr3_aa: CATSDRTGTEAFF
cdr3_nt: TGTGCCACCAGTGATCGTACAGGGACTGAAGCTTTCTTT

v_call: TRBV4-2
j_call: TRBJ1-3
cdr3_length: 17
clone_size: -
d_call: -
cdr3_aa: CASSQEMGGQGGNTIYF
cdr3_nt: TGTGCCAGCAGCCAAGAGATGGGGGGGCAAGGTGGAAACACCATATATTTT

v_call: TRBV5-4
j_call: TRBJ1-2
cdr3_length: 12
clone_size: -
d_call: -
cdr3_aa: CASSIGVQGYTF
cdr3_nt: TGTGCCAGCAGCATAGGGGTTCAAGGCTACACCTTC

v_call: TRBV27
j_call: TRBJ1-5
cdr3_length: 14
clone_size: -
d_call: -
cdr3_aa: CASSFSGIEQPQHF
cdr3_nt: TGTGCCAGCAGTTTCTCAGGGATCGAGCAGCCCCAGCATTTT

v_call: TRBV15
j_call: TRBJ2-5
cdr3_length: 16
clone_size: -
d_call: -
cdr3_aa: CATSRANSGFQETQYF
cdr3_nt: TGTGCCACCAGCAGGGCAAATAGCGGATTCCAAGAGACCCAGTACTTC

v_call: TRBV19
j_call: TRBJ1-6
cdr3_length: 18
clone_size: -
d_call: -
cdr3_aa: CASSSPRGASSYNSPLHF
cdr3_nt: TGTGCCAGTAGCTCCCCCCGTGGGGCGAGCTCCTATAATTCACCCCTCCACTTT

v_call: TRBV19
j_call: TRBJ1-5
cdr3_length: 14
clone_size: once
d_call: TRBD1
cdr3_aa: CASSIAGGGQPQHF
cdr3_nt: TGTGCCAGTAGTATCGCAGGGGGCGGGCAGCCCCAGCATTTT

v_call: TRBV19
j_call: TRBJ1-4
cdr3_length: 14
clone_size: -
d_call: TRBD1
cdr3_aa: CASSIGTGAEKLFF
cdr3_nt: TGTGCCAGTAGTATAGGGACAGGGGCTGAAAAACTGTTTTTT

v_call: TRBV4-1
j_call: TRBJ2-4
cdr3_length: 15
clone_size: -
d_call: -
cdr3_aa: CASSQDQSQINIQYF
cdr3_nt: TGCGCCAGCAGCCAAGATCAATCACAGATAAACATTCAGTACTTC

v_call: TRBV6-5
j_call: TRBJ2-2
cdr3_length: 14
clone_size: once
d_call: -
cdr3_aa: CASSLRGGTGELFF
cdr3_nt: TGTGCCAGCAGTTTGAGGGGGGGAACCGGGGAGCTGTTTTTT

v_call: TRBV7-6
j_call: TRBJ2-3
cdr3_length: 15
clone_size: -
d_call: -
cdr3_aa: CASSLAGGHTDTQYF
cdr3_nt: TGTGCCAGCAGCTTAGCGGGGGGGCACACAGATACGCAGTATTTT

v_call: TRBV5-6
j_call: TRBJ2-1
cdr3_length: 15
clone_size: -
d_call: TRBD1
cdr3_aa: CASSRDRTYYNEQFF
cdr3_nt: TGTGCCAGCAGCCGGGACAGAACTTACTACAATGAGCAGTTCTTC

v_call: TRBV15
j_call: TRBJ1-5
cdr3_length: 16
clone_size: few
d_call: TRBD1
cdr3_aa: CATSRGQQGARQPQHF
cdr3_nt: TGTGCCACCAGCAGGGGTCAACAGGGGGCGAGACAGCCCCAGCATTTT

v_call: TRBV12-3/TRBV12-4
j_call: TRBJ1-2
cdr3_length: 13
clone_size: -
d_call: TRBD1
cdr3_aa: CASSRDRGDGYTF
cdr3_nt: TGTGCCAGCAGTCGCGACAGGGGGGATGGCTACACCTTC

v_call: TRBV28
j_call: TRBJ2-5
cdr3_length: 16
clone_size: once
d_call: TRBD1
cdr3_aa: CASTSPRDRAKETQYF
cdr3_nt: TGTGCCAGCACCTCCCCCCGGGACAGGGCCAAAGAGACCCAGTACTTC

v_call: TRBV3-1/TRBV3-2
j_call: TRBJ1-1
cdr3_length: 13
clone_size: -
d_call: -
cdr3_aa: CASSQVTSLGAFF
cdr3_nt: TGTGCCAGCAGCCAAGTTACGAGCCTCGGAGCTTTCTTT

v_call: TRBV11-3
j_call: TRBJ2-7
cdr3_length: 16
clone_size: -
d_call: -
cdr3_aa: CASSPGGQKPSYEQYF
cdr3_nt: TGTGCCAGCAGCCCAGGGGGGCAAAAGCCCTCCTACGAGCAGTACTTC

v_call: TRBV7-3
j_call: TRBJ1-3
cdr3_length: 15
clone_size: -
d_call: -
cdr3_aa: CASSLTGNAGNTIYF
cdr3_nt: TGTGCCAGCAGTCTTACAGGGAACGCTGGAAACACCATATATTTT

v_call: TRBV9
j_call: TRBJ1-1
cdr3_length: 12
clone_size: -
d_call: -
cdr3_aa: CASSVTDTEAFF
cdr3_nt: TGTGCCAGCAGCGTTACGGACACTGAAGCTTTCTTT

v_call: TRBV6-6
j_call: TRBJ2-7
cdr3_length: 16
clone_size: -
d_call: -
cdr3_aa: CASTLGDIHFSYEQYF
cdr3_nt: TGTGCCAGCACCCTAGGGGACATCCATTTCTCCTACGAGCAGTACTTC

v_call: TRBV7-2
j_call: TRBJ1-1
cdr3_length: 14
clone_size: -
d_call: -
cdr3_aa: CASSSPVLNTEAFF
cdr3_nt: TGTGCCAGCAGCTCCCCCGTATTGAACACTGAAGCTTTCTTT

v_call: TRBV21-1
j_call: TRBJ1-2
cdr3_length: 17
clone_size: -
d_call: -
cdr3_aa: CASSFLPDRGPNYGYTF
cdr3_nt: TGTGCCAGCAGCTTTTTACCCGACAGGGGGCCTAACTATGGCTACACCTTC

v_call: TRBV19
j_call: TRBJ1-6
cdr3_length: 13
clone_size: once
d_call: TRBD1
cdr3_aa: CASSRDRRSPLHF
cdr3_nt: TGTGCCAGTAGCCGGGACAGAAGGTCACCCCTCCACTTT

v_call: TRBV6-5
j_call: TRBJ2-3
cdr3_length: 12
clone_size: -
d_call: -
cdr3_aa: CASSIQTDTQYF
cdr3_nt: TGTGCCAGCAGTATCCAGACAGATACGCAGTATTTT

v_call: TRBV3-1/TRBV3-2
j_call: TRBJ2-5
cdr3_length: 16
clone_size: -
d_call: -
cdr3_aa: CASSQVRGGLRETQYF
cdr3_nt: TGTGCCAGCAGCCAAGTGAGGGGGGGGCTGAGGGAGACCCAGTACTTC

v_call: TRBV5-8
j_call: TRBJ2-7
cdr3_length: 13
clone_size: once
d_call: TRBD1
cdr3_aa: CASSFGTVYEQYF
cdr3_nt: TGTGCCAGCAGCTTCGGGACAGTCTACGAGCAGTACTTC